This T cell receptor beta chain emerged from a study of T-cell memory formation after mild COVID-19. As for the study in general: The two donors had largely donor-specific TCR clusters.

TCRdb independently ran MiXCR on the 5' RACE reads; one entry per CDR3 protein. The table records about 180,000 distinct CDR3 sequences, roughly 16% of them present only once. Concerning this clonotype: The antigen is not known.

Study results and limitations: A balance of CD4 and CD8 characterized clones contracting day 15 to 85, whereas later expanders leaned CD4+.

This TCR was sampled from an adult woman who had mild COVID-19 (a few samples of this study predate the infection). Cell type and time point are not known. Sequenced sample: PBMCs or a T cell subset sorted from them (not recorded which).

The CDR3 coding sequence is TGTGCCTCCAGCGGGGGAAACACCATATATTTT. Amino acid sequence: CASSGGNTIYF. This chain links TRBV10-3 with TRBJ1-3; D remains ambiguous. The germline CDR1 and CDR2 sequences are ENHRY and SYGVKD. V shed 11 bases and J shed 4 bases, with 9 bases lying between them. This CDR3 region has 11 residues.